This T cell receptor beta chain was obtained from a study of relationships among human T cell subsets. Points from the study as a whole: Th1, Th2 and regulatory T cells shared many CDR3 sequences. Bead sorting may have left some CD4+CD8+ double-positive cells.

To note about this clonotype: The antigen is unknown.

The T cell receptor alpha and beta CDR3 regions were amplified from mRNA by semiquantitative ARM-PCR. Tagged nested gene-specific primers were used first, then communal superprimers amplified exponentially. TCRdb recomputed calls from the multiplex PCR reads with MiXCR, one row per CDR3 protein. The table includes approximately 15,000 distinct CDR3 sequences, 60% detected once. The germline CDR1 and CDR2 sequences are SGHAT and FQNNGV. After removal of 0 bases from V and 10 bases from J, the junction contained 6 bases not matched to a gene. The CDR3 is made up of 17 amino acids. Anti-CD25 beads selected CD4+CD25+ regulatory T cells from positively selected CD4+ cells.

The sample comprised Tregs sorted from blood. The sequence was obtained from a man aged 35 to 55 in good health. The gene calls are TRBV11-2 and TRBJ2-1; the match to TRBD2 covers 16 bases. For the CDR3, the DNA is TGTGCCAGCAGCTTAGATCGGGGACTAGCGGGAGGGCGGGAGCAGTTCTTC. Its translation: CASSLDRGLAGGREQFF.